A selection of T cell receptor beta chains follows, all from one sample in a study of blood T cell repertoires in COVID-19. Measured with immunoSEQ multiplex PCR; TCRdb has only the in-frame clones, and not every one. The sample lists 290,000 or so clones; about four fifths were seen once. Material for sequencing was PBMCs or T cells enriched from blood (not recorded which). All receptors derive from a man aged 40-49 years who had been exposed to COVID-19. CDR3s include the opening cysteine and the closing phenylalanine or tryptophan. The D gene is left open where the match is weak.

CDR3aa: CASSARGDGTDTQYF; j_gene: TRBJ2-3; d_gene: .; v_gene: TRBV9
CDR3aa: CASRSYYEQFF; j_gene: TRBJ2-1; d_gene: .; v_gene: TRBV6-5
CDR3aa: CASSLKGWAFF; j_gene: TRBJ1-1; d_gene: .; v_gene: TRBV11-2
CDR3aa: CAWREGQYTEAFF; j_gene: TRBJ1-1; d_gene: .; v_gene: TRBV30
CDR3aa: CASSQYKTEAFF; j_gene: TRBJ1-1; d_gene: .; v_gene: TRBV3-1/TRBV3-2
CDR3aa: CASSPPLGARETQYF; j_gene: TRBJ2-5; d_gene: .; v_gene: TRBV6-6
CDR3aa: CASSSRTSGSDTQYF; j_gene: TRBJ2-3; d_gene: TRBD2; v_gene: TRBV7-2
CDR3aa: CSVGQTSGNTIYF; j_gene: TRBJ1-3; d_gene: .; v_gene: TRBV29-1
CDR3aa: CASSLVEVSGELFF; j_gene: TRBJ2-2; d_gene: .; v_gene: TRBV11-2
CDR3aa: CASSRDSNQPQHF; j_gene: TRBJ1-5; d_gene: .; v_gene: TRBV3-1/TRBV3-2